This TCR beta chain was recorded in a study of blood T cell repertoires in COVID-19. As for the study in general: Samples taken during acute and convalescent COVID-19 were collected in the United States, Italy and Spain. Sources were T cells, B-cell-depleted T cells, or PBMCs; the material itself was cDNA or gDNA.

There are a few counts of this clone. Per the original methods: It was from reference gene primer amplification that nucleated cell counts were estimated. Assay used: immunoSEQ multiplex PCR; TCRdb lists only in-frame clones, some missing. D and trimming were read from the DNA, whereas the V and J calls and clone size are those reported in that table. The sample yields roughly 43,000 clones, about 88% seen once. The CDR3 contains 14 residues. J gave up 2 bases and V 5 bases, and 3 bases lay outside the gene matches. From germline, CDR1 is MNHEY and CDR2 SMNVEV (reference sequence). Sequencing was performed on PBMCs or T cells enriched from blood (not recorded which). The genes are TRBV27 and TRBJ1-2, with TRBD1 matching over 9 bases. The origin of this receptor is a woman between 45 and 65 years old who had recovered from COVID-19. CDR3 bases: TGTGCCAGCAGTCGGGGACAGGGAAACTATGGCTACACCTTC. It encodes CASSRGQGNYGYTF.